This T cell receptor (beta chain) was sequenced during a study of blood T cell repertoires in COVID-19. The assay was immunoSEQ multiplex PCR, and TCRdb's table has in-frame clones only and misses some. The sample shows around 220,000 clones, about 90% of them seen only once. This CDR3 region has 12 residues. The germline V gene encodes CDR1 MDHEN and CDR2 SYDVKM. V was shortened by 9 bases and J by 2 bases, with 10 bases between the two germline ends. This clonotype was sampled from a middle-aged man with active or convalescent COVID-19. Source material: peripheral blood. J is TRBJ2-5 and V is TRBV28, with a tentative D call TRBD1 (6 bases). The CDR3 reads CASQQGQETQYF. CDR3 DNA: TGTGCCAGTCAACAGGGTCAAGAGACCCAGTACTTC. Using reference TRBV28 and TRBJ2-5 for the parts outside the CDR3, the full variable domain is DVKVTQSSRYLVKRTGEKVFLECVQDMDHENMFWYRQDPGLGLRLIYFSYDVKMKEKGDIPEGYSVSREKKERFSLILESASTNQTSMYLCASQQGQETQYFGPGTRLLVL.